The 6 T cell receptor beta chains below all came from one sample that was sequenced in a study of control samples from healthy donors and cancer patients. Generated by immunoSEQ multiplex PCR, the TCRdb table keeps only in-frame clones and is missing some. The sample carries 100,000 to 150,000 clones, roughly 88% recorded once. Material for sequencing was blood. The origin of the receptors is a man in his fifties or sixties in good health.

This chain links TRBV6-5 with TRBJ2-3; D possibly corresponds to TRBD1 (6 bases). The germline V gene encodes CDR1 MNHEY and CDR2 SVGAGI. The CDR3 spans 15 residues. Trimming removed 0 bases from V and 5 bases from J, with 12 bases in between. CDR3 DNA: TGTGCCAGCAGTTACTCGGGGGCTCGAGGAGATACGCAGTATTTT. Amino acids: CASSYSGARGDTQYF.

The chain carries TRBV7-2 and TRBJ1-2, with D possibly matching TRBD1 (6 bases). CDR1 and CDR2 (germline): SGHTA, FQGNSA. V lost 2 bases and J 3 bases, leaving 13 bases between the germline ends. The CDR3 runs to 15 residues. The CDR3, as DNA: TGTGCCAGCAGCTTATCCGTGGACAGTTACTATGGCTACACCTTC. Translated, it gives CASSLSVDSYYGYTF. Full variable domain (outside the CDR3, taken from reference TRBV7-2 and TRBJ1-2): GAGVSQSPSNKVTEKGKDVELRCDPISGHTALYWYRQSLGQGLEFLIYFQGNSAPDKSGLPSDRFSAERTGGSVSTLTIQRTQQEDSAVYLCASSLSVDSYYGYTFGSGTRLTVV.

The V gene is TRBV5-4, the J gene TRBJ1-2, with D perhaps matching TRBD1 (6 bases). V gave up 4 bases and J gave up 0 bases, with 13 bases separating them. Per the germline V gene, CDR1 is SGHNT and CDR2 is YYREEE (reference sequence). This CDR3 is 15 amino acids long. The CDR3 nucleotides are TGTGCCAGCAGCCCGGCGACAGGCTCTAACTATGGCTACACCTTC. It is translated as CASSPATGSNYGYTF.

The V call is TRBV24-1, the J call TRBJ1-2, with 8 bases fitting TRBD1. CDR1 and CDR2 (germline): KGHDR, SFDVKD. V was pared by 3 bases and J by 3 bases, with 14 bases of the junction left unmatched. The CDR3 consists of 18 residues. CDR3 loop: CATSDPDRGKAPYYGYTF. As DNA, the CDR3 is TGTGCCACCAGTGATCCAGACAGGGGAAAAGCCCCATACTATGGCTACACCTTC.

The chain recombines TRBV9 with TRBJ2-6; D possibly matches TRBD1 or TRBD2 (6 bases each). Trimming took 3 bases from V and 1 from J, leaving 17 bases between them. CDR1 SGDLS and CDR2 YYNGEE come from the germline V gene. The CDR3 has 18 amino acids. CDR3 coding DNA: TGTGCCAGCAGCGGGCGAGGCCAGGGGACTTCTGGGGCCAACGTCCTGACTTTC. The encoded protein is CASSGRGQGTSGANVLTF.

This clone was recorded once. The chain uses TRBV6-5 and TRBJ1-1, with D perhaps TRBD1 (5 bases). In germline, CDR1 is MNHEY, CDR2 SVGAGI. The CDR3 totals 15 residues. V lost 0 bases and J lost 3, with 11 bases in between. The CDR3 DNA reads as TGTGCCAGCAGTTACTCCGGGGGAAGGTACACTGAAGCTTTCTTT. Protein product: CASSYSGGRYTEAFF.